A single sample gave rise to the 15 T cell receptor beta chains below, sequenced in a study of glioma-infiltrating T cells after dendritic cell vaccination. Here immunoSEQ multiplex PCR was the method, and the copy in TCRdb shows in-frame clones only, minus some. The sample holds roughly 85,000 clones, 85% seen once. The time point: after dendritic cell vaccination, including at tumor progression/relapse. Specimen: blood, collected after dendritic cell vaccination. These receptors were obtained from a human donor with glioblastoma.

The chain recombines TRBV9 with TRBJ2-6; maybe TRBD1 (5 bases). This CDR3 has 17 amino acids. Germline V lookup: CDR1 SGDLS, CDR2 YYNGEE. Trimming shortened V by 0 bases and J by 0 bases, and 10 bases separated the two germline ends. CDR3 nucleotide sequence: TGTGCCAGCAGCGTAGGTGCAGGGTTCTCTGGGGCCAACGTCCTGACTTTC. Protein: CASSVGAGFSGANVLTF.

V and J are TRBV23-1 and TRBJ2-5, with 8 bases that match TRBD2. Being an ORF, TRBV23-1 has a function that is uncertain. With V trimmed by 4 bases and J by 5 bases, 9 bases remained unmatched. The CDR3 extends over 15 amino acids. The CDR3 DNA sequence: TGCGCCAGCAGTCCCGGGCAGGGACTAGGGGAGACCCAGTACTTC. Its translation is CASSPGQGLGETQYF.

The chain recombines TRBV9 with TRBJ1-5, with TRBD1 as a possible D gene (6 bases). V was clipped by 0 bases and J by 4 bases, with 11 bases between them. CDR3 length equals 15 residues. Germline V lookup: CDR1 SGDLS, CDR2 YYNGEE. The CDR3 nucleotides are TGTGCCAGCAGCGTAGGTTACAGGGAAAATCAGCCCCAGCATTTT. As protein: CASSVGYRENQPQHF.

The gene calls are TRBV18 and TRBJ1-2, with D tentatively TRBD1 (6 bases). Germline V gives CDR1 KGHSH, CDR2 LQKENI. V was pared by 3 bases and J by 4 bases, with 9 bases between. This CDR3 contains 13 residues. The chain's CDR3 is CASSPGHGYGYTF. In DNA, the CDR3 is TGTGCCAGCTCACCGGGACATGGCTATGGCTACACCTTC.

The genes are TRBV11-2 and TRBJ2-1, with a weak D call TRBD2 (5 bases). Trimming removed 1 base from V and 0 bases from J, with 7 bases in between. CDR3 length: 15 residues. Germline loops: CDR1 SGHAT, CDR2 FQNNGV. The CDR3, as DNA: TGTGCCAGCAGCTTAGGCGAGGGCTCCTACAATGAGCAGTTCTTC. Amino acids: CASSLGEGSYNEQFF.

The rearrangement links TRBV4-1 to TRBJ1-5; D is ambiguous. Germline V CDR1 and CDR2: MGHRA, YSYEKL. The CDR3 has 15 amino acids. V shed 1 base and J shed 0 bases, with 7 bases lying between them. The CDR3, as DNA: TGCGCCAGCAGCCAAGTCGACAATAGCAATCAGCCCCAGCATTTT. As protein: CASSQVDNSNQPQHF.

The V call is TRBV4-3, the J call TRBJ2-7, with 9 positions matching TRBD1. V dropped 3 bases and J dropped 5; count of bases not matched to a gene: 8. The V gene's germline CDR1 is LGHNA and CDR2 YSLEER. This CDR3 is 15 amino acids long. In nucleotides, the CDR3 is TGCGCCAGCAGCCAGCCGGGACAGGGATTCAACGAGCAGTACTTC. Translation: CASSQPGQGFNEQYF.

The CDR3 DNA reads as TGTGCCAGCAGTCGGGCGGGACTAGCTGTAGATACGCAGTATTTT. As protein: CASSRAGLAVDTQYF. The chain employs TRBV6-5 and TRBJ2-3; 9 nucleotides line up with TRBD2. In germline, CDR1 is MNHEY, CDR2 SVGAGI. The ends lost 5 bases at V and 5 bases at J; junction bases unmatched: 8. This CDR3 is built from 15 residues.

This chain joins TRBV9 and TRBJ2-1; TRBD1 aligns across 7 bases. Germline values: CDR1 SGDLS, CDR2 YYNGEE. The junction had 2 bases not matched to a gene; V was cut back by 0 bases and J by 2 bases. This CDR3 has 15 amino acids. The CDR3 DNA reads TGTGCCAGCAGCGTAGCGGGGACAGCCTACAATGAGCAGTTCTTC. Translating it yields CASSVAGTAYNEQFF.

The chain combines TRBV4-3 with TRBJ2-3, with 13 bases that match TRBD2. The V gene end was trimmed by 3 bases and the J gene end by 1 base; junction bases not matched to a gene: 4. CDR3 length equals 17 residues. The V gene's germline CDR1 is LGHNA and CDR2 YSLEER. The CDR3 protein is CASSQTSGGTGTDTQYF. The CDR3 DNA reads TGCGCCAGCAGCCAGACTAGCGGGGGGACGGGCACAGATACGCAGTATTTT.

This chain uses TRBV18 with TRBJ2-1, with TRBD2 matching 13 bases. Germline CDR1 KGHSH, CDR2 LQKENI. The CDR3 consists of 19 residues. V gave up 2 bases and J gave up 12 bases; unmatched junction bases: 19. CDR3 amino acids: CASSPDLLAGGYRGSRQFF. The CDR3 nucleotides are TGTGCCAGCTCACCAGACCTACTAGCGGGAGGGTACCGGGGGTCGAGGCAGTTCTTC. Using reference TRBV18 and TRBJ2-1 for the parts outside the CDR3, the full variable domain is NAGVMQNPRHLVRRRGQEARLRCSPMKGHSHVYWYRQLPEEGLKFMVYLQKENIIDESGMPKERFSAEFPKEGPSILRIQQVVRGDSAAYFCASSPDLLAGGYRGSRQFFGPGTRLTVL.

In this sample, this clone turned up once. This chain links TRBV29-1 with TRBJ2-3, with a tentative D call TRBD1 (5 bases). This CDR3 spans 13 amino acids. Germline CDR1 is SQVTM and CDR2 is ANQGSEA. The V and J ends lost 1 base and 4 bases respectively, with 9 bases between them. CDR3 DNA sequence: TGCAGCGTTGAAGGGGGCAGGTCAGATACGCAGTATTTT. The encoded protein is CSVEGGRSDTQYF.

This chain joins TRBV11-2 and TRBJ1-2; a weak D match, TRBD1 (5 bases). The ends were cut back, 5 bases at V and 0 bases at J, with 19 bases in the middle. This CDR3 spans 17 amino acids. Germline assignment: CDR1 SGHAT and CDR2 FQNNGV. CDR3 loop: CASSLGPGLKANYGYTF. CDR3 DNA: TGTGCCAGCAGCCTAGGGCCGGGACTGAAAGCTAACTATGGCTACACCTTC.

This clone was counted once. V and J are TRBV2 and TRBJ2-2; 7 positions match TRBD2. The CDR3 has 15 amino acids. V trimming: 6 bases; J trimming: 3 bases; junction bases outside the gene matches: 7. CDR1 and CDR2 (germline): SNHLY, FYNNEI. In DNA, the CDR3 is TGTGCCAGCAGGGGTAGCGGGTCTTACACCGGGGAGCTGTTTTTT. Translation gives CASRGSGSYTGELFF. Supplemented by reference TRBV2 and TRBJ2-2, the full variable domain reads EPEVTQTPSHQVTQMGQEVILRCVPISNHLYFYWYRQILGQKVEFLVSFYNNEISEKSEIFDDQFSVERPDGSNFTLKIRSTKLEDSAMYFCASRGSGSYTGELFFGEGSRLTVL.

The chain joins TRBV14 to TRBJ2-7, with D hard to call. Trimming pared 0 bases from V and 2 bases from J, leaving 8 bases between. The CDR3 contains 14 residues. Per the germline V gene, CDR1 is SGHDN and CDR2 is FVKESK. This chain's CDR3 is CASSQDRQPYEQYF. The CDR3 region has the DNA TGTGCCAGCAGCCAAGACAGACAACCCTACGAGCAGTACTTC.